The 27 T cell receptor beta chains presented below share a single source sample, sequenced in a study of T cells after yellow fever vaccination. Each CDR3 protein gets one entry after TCRdb re-called the 5' RACE reads with MiXCR. Found here are about 300,000 distinct CDR3 sequences, 3% to 4.5% of them singletons; the top ten hold 24%. The source was PBMCs, collected 5 days after the yellow fever booster vaccination. The receptors derive from a man younger than 35 who received the YFV17D yellow fever vaccine.

The sample holds many counts of this clonotype. V and J are TRBV4-1 and TRBJ2-7, with D perhaps matching TRBD1 or TRBD2 (5 bases each). Germline CDR1 and CDR2: MGHRA and YSYEKL. The CDR3 spans 16 residues. V dropped 1 base and J dropped 3 bases, with 16 bases sitting between them. The CDR3 region has the DNA TGCGCCAGCAGCCAAGTGGGATGGAGGCAGGGCTACGAGCAGTACTTC. Translation gives CASSQVGWRQGYEQYF.

Only a few counts were recorded for this clonotype. The gene calls are TRBV5-4 and TRBJ2-1, with D unresolved. Per the germline V gene, CDR1 is SGHNT and CDR2 is YYREEE (reference sequence). The CDR3 contains 13 residues. V lost 2 bases and J lost 0, with 3 bases in between. The CDR3 loop reads CASSFFSYNEQFF. The CDR3 region has the DNA TGTGCCAGCAGCTTTTTCTCCTACAATGAGCAGTTCTTC.

V usage is TRBV25-1 and J usage is TRBJ2-3; maybe TRBD2 (6 bases). Germline V lookup: CDR1 MGHDK, CDR2 SYGVNS. The CDR3 sequence is 13 residues long. V was shortened by 6 bases and J by 4 bases, with 11 bases between the two germline ends. In DNA, the CDR3 is TGTGCCAGCAGGGCCCCGGGGGCAGATACGCAGTATTTT. Its protein is CASRAPGADTQYF.

CDR3 protein: CASRKTGQETQYF. In DNA, the CDR3 is TGTGCCAGCAGGAAGACAGGGCAAGAGACCCAGTACTTC. This sequence joins TRBV6-2 or TRBV6-3 and TRBJ2-5, with 7 bases aligning to TRBD1. CDR1 is MNHEY and CDR2 is SVGEGT in the germline V gene. The J segment lost 2 bases and the V segment lost 6 bases, leaving 3 bases of the junction unmatched. The CDR3 runs 13 residues.

This clonotype was observed many times. The chain links TRBV30 to TRBJ1-2; a weak D match, TRBD1 (6 bases). The CDR3 runs 15 residues. Germline CDR1 and CDR2: GTSNPN and SVGIG (reference sequence). Trimming left V 0 bases short and J 7 bases short, with 18 bases between. CDR3 sequence reads: CAWSVHSRGYGGYTF. DNA of the CDR3: TGTGCCTGGAGTGTACACAGTAGGGGGTACGGTGGCTACACCTTC.

This clonotype has a handful of counts. The rearrangement joins TRBV7-2 to TRBJ1-6; TRBD1 might be the D (6 bases). Per germline, CDR1 SGHTA and CDR2 FQGNSA. The CDR3 length is 13 residues. Trimming removed 6 bases at V and 10 bases at J, with 13 bases between. In nucleotides, the CDR3 is TGTGCCAGCAGTCAGAGGGGGGTCTCACCCCTCCACTTT. Translated: CASSQRGVSPLHF.

The chain links TRBV6-1 to TRBJ2-1, with 8 bases matching TRBD1. V was pared by 7 bases and J by 4 bases, with 12 bases of the junction left unmatched. CDR3 length: 16 amino acids. The germline V gene encodes CDR1 MNHNS and CDR2 SASEGT. CDR3 protein: CASILRPGQVYNEQFF. In DNA, the CDR3 is TGTGCCAGCATTCTTAGACCGGGACAGGTATACAATGAGCAGTTCTTC.

This clonotype was counted ten times or more. This chain uses TRBV11-2 with TRBJ1-1; possible D gene TRBD1, 5 bases. Germline assignment: CDR1 SGHAT and CDR2 FQNNGV. The CDR3 runs to 15 residues. V lost 5 bases to trimming and J lost 6 bases, with 19 bases between them. The CDR3 loop is CASSVTRGSSSEAFF. The CDR3 DNA reads TGTGCCAGCAGCGTGACTCGGGGGAGTAGTTCTGAAGCTTTCTTT. The full variable domain, completed using reference TRBV11-2 and TRBJ1-1, is EAGVAQSPRYKIIEKRQSVAFWCNPISGHATLYWYQQILGQGPKLLIQFQNNGVVDDSQLPKDRFSAERLKGVDSTLKIQPAKLEDSAVYLCASSVTRGSSSEAFFGQGTRLTVV.

This clonotype was counted only a few times. The V gene is TRBV11-2, the J gene TRBJ2-3; D may be TRBD1 (5 bases). CDR3 size: 15 residues. Germline values: CDR1 SGHAT, CDR2 FQNNGV. The ends were cut back, 3 bases at V and 4 bases at J, with 14 bases in the middle. The CDR3 here is CASSFQLRDSDTQYF. Here the CDR3 DNA reads TGTGCCAGCAGCTTCCAACTCAGGGATTCAGATACGCAGTATTTT.

This clonotype was observed at least ten times. The chain uses TRBV6-5 and TRBJ2-5; 11 nucleotides match TRBD2. This CDR3 has 15 amino acids. V shed 9 bases and J 5 bases; nucleotides not matched to a gene: 11. Germline CDR1 is MNHEY and CDR2 is SVGAGI. Here the CDR3 DNA reads TGTGCCAGTAGTGGTAGCGGGGGGGCCCGGGAGACCCAGTACTTC. The encoded protein is CASSGSGGARETQYF.

This clonotype was detected many times. V gene TRBV29-1 combines with J gene TRBJ1-2, with D maybe TRBD1 (5 bases). This CDR3 region has 11 residues. Germline V CDR1 and CDR2: SQVTM, ANQGSEA. The V gene lost 7 bases and the J gene lost 3 bases, with 9 bases spanning the gap. The CDR3 nucleotides are TGCAGCGAAGGGGAAGACTATGGCTACACCTTC. This codes for CSEGEDYGYTF.

This clonotype was detected ten times or more. The chain recombines TRBV28 with TRBJ1-6; D remains unclear. Looked up from germline, CDR1 is MDHEN and CDR2 is SYDVKM. The CDR3 extends over 16 amino acids. V was clipped by 6 bases and J by 0 bases, with 12 bases between them. The CDR3 nucleotides are TGTGCCAGCAGCCTCACCGGCAGCTCCTATAATTCACCCCTCCACTTT. It codes for CASSLTGSSYNSPLHF.

This clonotype occurred many times. The CDR3 bases are TGTGCCAGTCGACAGCCCCAGCATTTT. Translation: CASRQPQHF. The rearrangement uses TRBV21-1 and TRBJ1-5. TRBV21-1 is a pseudogene. CDR3 length: 9 residues.

This clonotype was recorded many times. The rearrangement joins TRBV29-1 to TRBJ1-1; TRBD1 is a possible D gene (6 bases). CDR3 length equals 12 residues. The V gene lost 7 bases and the J gene lost 0 bases, with 9 bases spanning the gap. CDR1 and CDR2 from the germline V gene are SQVTM and ANQGSEA. The CDR3 DNA follows: TGCAGCGCGGACAGATTGAACACTGAAGCTTTCTTT. Residues: CSADRLNTEAFF.

This clonotype appeared a few times. The chain carries TRBV12-3 or TRBV12-4 and TRBJ2-5; D is perhaps TRBD1 (6 bases). The CDR3 is 16 residues long. V lost 2 bases and J lost 2, with 15 bases in between. This chain's CDR3 is CASSLIGRGGQETQYF. Here the CDR3 DNA reads TGTGCCAGCAGTTTAATTGGCAGGGGCGGTCAAGAGACCCAGTACTTC.

This clonotype turned up a few times. The chain is built from TRBV5-5 and TRBJ1-1; D uncertain. The V gene's germline CDR1 is SGHKS and CDR2 YYEKEE (reference sequence). Trimming cost V 6 bases and J 2 bases, with 14 bases left between them. The CDR3 is made up of 14 amino acids. DNA of the CDR3: TGTGCCAGCACCCTAGAACCTGTAAACACTGAAGCTTTCTTT. It translates to CASTLEPVNTEAFF.

This clonotype has ten or more counts. The rearrangement uses TRBV19 and TRBJ1-2; 7 bases are a match to TRBD1. Germline CDR1 and CDR2: LNHDA and SQIVND (reference sequence). J gave up 9 bases and V 5 bases, and 9 bases lay outside the gene matches. The CDR3 has 13 amino acids. The CDR3: CASSADRVLSYTF. The CDR3 bases are TGTGCCAGTAGTGCCGACAGGGTTTTGAGCTACACCTTC.

This clonotype occurred many times. The rearrangement joins TRBV5-7 to TRBJ2-4; either TRBD1 or TRBD2 may supply D (5 bases each). TRBV5-7 carries the ORF label, with uncertain function. The CDR3 has 13 amino acids. V was shortened by 8 bases and J by 0 bases, with 9 bases between the two germline ends. As DNA, the CDR3 is TGTGCCAGGAGGGGTTTAGCCAAAAACATTCAGTACTTC. Translating gives CARRGLAKNIQYF.

This clonotype has only a few counts. The J gene is TRBJ1-2, the V gene TRBV6-1; 7 bases agree with TRBD1. The CDR3 runs to 14 residues. Germline loops: CDR1 MNHNS, CDR2 SASEGT. V was pared by 7 bases and J by 0 bases, with 5 bases of the junction left unmatched. CDR3 protein: CASIEGATNYGYTF. The DNA for the CDR3 is TGTGCCAGCATCGAGGGGGCGACTAACTATGGCTACACCTTC.

The chain joins TRBV20-1 to TRBJ2-2; maybe TRBD1 (6 bases). CDR1 is DFQATT and CDR2 is SNEGSKA in the germline V gene (reference sequence). Trimming cost V 4 bases and J 2 bases, with 11 bases left between them. This CDR3 region has 14 residues. The CDR3 sequence: CSAMSGANTGELFF. CDR3 DNA sequence: TGCAGTGCTATGTCAGGGGCAAACACCGGGGAGCTGTTTTTT.

This clonotype was counted ten times or more. This rearrangement joins TRBV20-1 to TRBJ2-7, with D maybe TRBD1 (5 bases). This CDR3 region has 14 residues. Per the germline V gene, CDR1 is DFQATT and CDR2 is SNEGSKA (reference sequence). V lost 2 bases and J lost 0, with 11 bases in between. In DNA form, the CDR3 reads TGCAGTGCTAGATCACGGACACCCTCCTACGAGCAGTACTTC. This codes for CSARSRTPSYEQYF.

This clonotype was seen repeatedly, ten times or more. This rearrangement joins TRBV24-1 to TRBJ1-4; 8 bases map to TRBD1. The length of the CDR3 is 18 residues. CDR1 and CDR2 from the germline V gene are KGHDR and SFDVKD. The V segment lost 3 bases and the J segment 1 base; nucleotides outside the gene matches: 9. The CDR3 spells CATSDPRATGGTNEKLFF. CDR3 sequence (DNA): TGTGCCACCAGTGATCCTAGAGCAACAGGGGGAACTAATGAAAAACTGTTTTTT.

This clonotype was found a few times. The chain recombines TRBV2 with TRBJ1-6, with 8 nucleotides matching TRBD1. Germline V gene sequence: CDR1 SNHLY, CDR2 FYNNEI. The CDR3 is 14 residues long. Trimming cost V 6 bases and J 6 bases; bases outside gene matches: 4. The CDR3 loop reads CASRPTGGNSPLHF. In DNA, the CDR3 is TGTGCCAGCAGGCCCACAGGGGGTAATTCACCCCTCCACTTT.

This clonotype was observed a handful of times. The chain carries TRBV7-8 and TRBJ2-3; 7 bases align to TRBD2. Trimming took 5 bases from V and 1 from J; bases not matched to a gene: 9. This CDR3 is built from 16 residues. From germline, CDR1 is SGHVS and CDR2 FQNEAQ. CDR3 sequence reads: CASSPLGSGGTDTQYF. The DNA of the CDR3 is TGTGCCAGCAGCCCCCTAGGAAGCGGGGGCACAGATACGCAGTATTTT.

This clonotype was seen a few times. J is TRBJ2-3 and V is TRBV20-1; 8 bases are shared with TRBD2. CDR3 length equals 14 residues. V dropped 0 bases and J dropped 7; count of bases not matched to a gene: 6. Per germline, CDR1 DFQATT and CDR2 SNEGSKA (reference sequence). CDR3 sequence (DNA): TGCAGTGCTAGAGATGATAGCGGGGCTTATACGCAGTATTTT. Translating gives CSARDDSGAYTQYF.

This rearrangement joins TRBV5-1 to TRBJ2-1; TRBD2 aligns across 8 bases. The CDR3 is 18 amino acids. Germline loops: CDR1 SGHRS, CDR2 YFSETQ. V shed 4 bases and J 6 bases; nucleotides not matched to a gene: 18. CDR3 sequence: CASSQEPTGLGTSNEQFF. In DNA, the CDR3 is TGCGCCAGCAGCCAAGAACCTACGGGACTAGGGACCAGCAATGAGCAGTTCTTC.

The CDR3: CASSLQGNVNQPQHF. DNA of the CDR3: TGTGCCAGCAGCCTCCAGGGGAACGTCAATCAGCCCCAGCATTTT. This chain connects TRBV6-2 or TRBV6-3 to TRBJ1-5; tentatively, D is TRBD1 (6 bases). CDR1 MNHEY and CDR2 SVGEGT come from the germline V gene. Trimming shortened V by 6 bases and J by 3 bases, and 15 bases separated the two germline ends. This CDR3 contains 15 residues.